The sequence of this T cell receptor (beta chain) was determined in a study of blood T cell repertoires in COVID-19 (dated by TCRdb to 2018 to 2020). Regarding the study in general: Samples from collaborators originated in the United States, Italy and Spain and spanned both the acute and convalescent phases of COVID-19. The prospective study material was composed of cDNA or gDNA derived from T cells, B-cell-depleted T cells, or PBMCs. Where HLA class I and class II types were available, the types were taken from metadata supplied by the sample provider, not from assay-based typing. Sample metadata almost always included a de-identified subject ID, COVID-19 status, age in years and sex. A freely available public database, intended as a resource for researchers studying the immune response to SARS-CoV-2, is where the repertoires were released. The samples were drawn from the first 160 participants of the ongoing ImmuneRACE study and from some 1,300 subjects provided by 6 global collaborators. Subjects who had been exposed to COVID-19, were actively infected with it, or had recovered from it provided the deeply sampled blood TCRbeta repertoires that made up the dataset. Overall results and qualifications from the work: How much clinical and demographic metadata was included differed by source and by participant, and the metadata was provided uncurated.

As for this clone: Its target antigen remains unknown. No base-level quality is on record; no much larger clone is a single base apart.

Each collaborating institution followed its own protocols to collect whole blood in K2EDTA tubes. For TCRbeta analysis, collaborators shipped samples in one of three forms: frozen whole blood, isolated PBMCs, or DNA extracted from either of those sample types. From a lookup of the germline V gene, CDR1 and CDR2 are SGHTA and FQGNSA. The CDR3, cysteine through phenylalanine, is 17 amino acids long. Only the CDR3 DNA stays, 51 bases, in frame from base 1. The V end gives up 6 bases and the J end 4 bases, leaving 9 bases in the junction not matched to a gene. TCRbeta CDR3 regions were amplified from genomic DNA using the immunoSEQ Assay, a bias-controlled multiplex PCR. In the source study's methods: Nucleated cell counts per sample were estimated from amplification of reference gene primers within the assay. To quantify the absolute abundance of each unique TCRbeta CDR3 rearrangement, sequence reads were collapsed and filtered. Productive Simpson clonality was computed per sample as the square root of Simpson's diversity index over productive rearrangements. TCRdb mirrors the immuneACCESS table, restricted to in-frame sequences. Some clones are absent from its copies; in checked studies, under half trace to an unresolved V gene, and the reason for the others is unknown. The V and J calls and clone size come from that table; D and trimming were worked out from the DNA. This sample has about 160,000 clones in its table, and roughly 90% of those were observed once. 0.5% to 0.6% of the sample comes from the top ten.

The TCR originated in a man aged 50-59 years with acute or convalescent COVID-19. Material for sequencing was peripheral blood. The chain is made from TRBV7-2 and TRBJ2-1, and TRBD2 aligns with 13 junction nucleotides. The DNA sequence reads TGTGCCAGCAGTTCCCGGACTAGCGGGGGAGGATACAATGAGCAGTTCTTC. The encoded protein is CASSSRTSGGGYNEQFF. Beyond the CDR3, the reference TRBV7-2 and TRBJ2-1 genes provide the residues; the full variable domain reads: GAGVSQSPSNKVTEKGKDVELRCDPISGHTALYWYRQSLGQGLEFLIYFQGNSAPDKSGLPSDRFSAERTGGSVSTLTIQRTQQEDSAVYLCASSSRTSGGGYNEQFFGPGTRLTVL.